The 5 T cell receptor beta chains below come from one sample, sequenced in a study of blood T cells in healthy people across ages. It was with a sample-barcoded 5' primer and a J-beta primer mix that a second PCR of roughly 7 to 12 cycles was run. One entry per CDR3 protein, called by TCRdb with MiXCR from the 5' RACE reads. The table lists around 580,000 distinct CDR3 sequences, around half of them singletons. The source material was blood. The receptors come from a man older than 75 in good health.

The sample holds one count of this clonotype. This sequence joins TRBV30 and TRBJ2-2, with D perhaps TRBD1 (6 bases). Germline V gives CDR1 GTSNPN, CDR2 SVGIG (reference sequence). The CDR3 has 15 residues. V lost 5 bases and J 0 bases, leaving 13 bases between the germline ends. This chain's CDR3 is CAWRRNRANTGELFF. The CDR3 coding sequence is TGTGCCTGGCGCCGTAACAGGGCGAACACCGGGGAGCTGTTTTTT.

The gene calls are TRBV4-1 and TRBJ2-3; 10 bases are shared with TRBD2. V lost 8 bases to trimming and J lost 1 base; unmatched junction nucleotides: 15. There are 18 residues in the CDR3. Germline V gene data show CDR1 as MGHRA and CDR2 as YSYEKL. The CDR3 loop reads CASLNIWTSGVGTDTQYF. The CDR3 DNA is TGCGCCAGCCTGAACATCTGGACTAGCGGTGTCGGCACAGATACGCAGTATTTT.

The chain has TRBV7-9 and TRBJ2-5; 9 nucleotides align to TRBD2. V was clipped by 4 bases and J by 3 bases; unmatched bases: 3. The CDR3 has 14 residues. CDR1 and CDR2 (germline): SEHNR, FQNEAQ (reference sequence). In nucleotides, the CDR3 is TGTGCCAGCAGCTCTCAGCGGGGGGAAGAGACCCAGTACTTC. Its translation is CASSSQRGEETQYF. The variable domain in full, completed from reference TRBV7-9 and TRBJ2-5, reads DTGVSQNPRHKITKRGQNVTFRCDPISEHNRLYWYRQTLGQGPEFLTYFQNEAQLEKSRLLSDRFSAERPKGSFSTLEIQRTEQGDSAMYLCASSSQRGEETQYFGPGTRLLVL.

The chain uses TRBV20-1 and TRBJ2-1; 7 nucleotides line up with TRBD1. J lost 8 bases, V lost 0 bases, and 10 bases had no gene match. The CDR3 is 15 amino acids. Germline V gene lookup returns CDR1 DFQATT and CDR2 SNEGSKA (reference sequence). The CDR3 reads CSARDDSGGSHEQFF. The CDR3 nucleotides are TGCAGTGCTAGAGACGACTCAGGGGGAAGTCATGAGCAGTTCTTC.

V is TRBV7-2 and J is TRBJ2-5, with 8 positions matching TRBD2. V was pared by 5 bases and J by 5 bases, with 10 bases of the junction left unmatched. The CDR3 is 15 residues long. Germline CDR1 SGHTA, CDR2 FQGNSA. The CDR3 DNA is TGTGCCAGCAGCGTGTCGGGACTAGTCGGTGAGACCCAGTACTTC. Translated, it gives CASSVSGLVGETQYF.